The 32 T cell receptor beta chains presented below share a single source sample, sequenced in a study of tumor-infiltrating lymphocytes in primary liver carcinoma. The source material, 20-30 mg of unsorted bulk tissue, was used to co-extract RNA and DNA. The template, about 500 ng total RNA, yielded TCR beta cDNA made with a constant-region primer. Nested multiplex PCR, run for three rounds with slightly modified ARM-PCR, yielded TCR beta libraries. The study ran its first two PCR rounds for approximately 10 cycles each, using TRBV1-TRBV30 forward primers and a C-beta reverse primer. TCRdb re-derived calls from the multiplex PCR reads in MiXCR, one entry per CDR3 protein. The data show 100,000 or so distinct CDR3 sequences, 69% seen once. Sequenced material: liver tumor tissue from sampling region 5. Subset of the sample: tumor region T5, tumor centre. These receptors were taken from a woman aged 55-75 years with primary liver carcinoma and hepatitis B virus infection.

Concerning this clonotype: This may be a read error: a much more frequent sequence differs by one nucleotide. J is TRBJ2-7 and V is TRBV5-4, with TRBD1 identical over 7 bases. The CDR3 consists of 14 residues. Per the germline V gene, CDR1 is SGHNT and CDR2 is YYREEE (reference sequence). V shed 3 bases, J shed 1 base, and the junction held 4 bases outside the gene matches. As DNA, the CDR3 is TGTGCCAGCAGCTCCGGGACAGATTCCTACGAGCAGTACTTC. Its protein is CASSSGTDSYEQYF.

The CDR3 DNA follows: TGCGCCAGCAGCTCAGAGAGACCCTCCTACGAGCAGTACTTC. As protein: CASSSERPSYEQYF. The V call is TRBV5-1, the J call TRBJ2-7; D is uncertain. From germline, CDR1 is SGHRS and CDR2 YFSETQ. The length of the CDR3 is 14 residues. V dropped 3 bases and J dropped 0 bases, with 10 bases sitting between them.

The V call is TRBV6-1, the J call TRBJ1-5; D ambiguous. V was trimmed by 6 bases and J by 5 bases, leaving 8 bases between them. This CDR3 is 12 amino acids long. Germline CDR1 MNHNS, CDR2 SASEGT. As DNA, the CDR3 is TGTGCCAGCAGCCGATTTTATCAGCCCCAGCATTTT. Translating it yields CASSRFYQPQHF.

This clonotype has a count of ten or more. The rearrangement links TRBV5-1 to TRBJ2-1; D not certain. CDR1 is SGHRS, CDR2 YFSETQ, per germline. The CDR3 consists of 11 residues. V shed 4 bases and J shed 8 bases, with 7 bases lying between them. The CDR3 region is CASSPEYEQFF. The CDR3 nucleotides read TGCGCCAGCAGCCCCGAGTATGAGCAGTTCTTC.

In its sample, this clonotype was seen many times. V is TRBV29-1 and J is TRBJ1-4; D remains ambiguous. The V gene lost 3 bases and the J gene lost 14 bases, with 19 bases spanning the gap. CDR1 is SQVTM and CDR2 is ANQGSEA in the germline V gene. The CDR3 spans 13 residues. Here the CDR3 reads CSVEGPPGKKLFF. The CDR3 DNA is TGCAGCGTTGAGGGCCCACCGGGAAAGAAGCTGTTTTTT.

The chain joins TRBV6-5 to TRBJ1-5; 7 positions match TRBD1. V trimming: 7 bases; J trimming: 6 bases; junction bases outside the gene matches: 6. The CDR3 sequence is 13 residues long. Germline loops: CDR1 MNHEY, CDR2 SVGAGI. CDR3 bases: TGTGCCAGCAATTCCCAGGGGGGTCAGCCCCAGCATTTT. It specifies CASNSQGGQPQHF.

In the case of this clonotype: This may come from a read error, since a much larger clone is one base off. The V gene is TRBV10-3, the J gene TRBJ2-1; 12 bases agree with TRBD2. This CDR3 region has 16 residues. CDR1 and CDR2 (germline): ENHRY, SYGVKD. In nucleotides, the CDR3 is TGTGCCATCGGTGAGCCAGGGACTGGGACTAGCGGGCAGCAGTTCTTC. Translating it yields CAIGEPGTGTSGQQFF.

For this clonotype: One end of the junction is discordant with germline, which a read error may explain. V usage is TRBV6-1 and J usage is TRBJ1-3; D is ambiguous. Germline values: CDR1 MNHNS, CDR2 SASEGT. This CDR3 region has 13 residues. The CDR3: CASSERPGSTIYF. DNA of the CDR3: TGTGCCAGCAGCGAGCGGCCTGGAAGCACCATATATTTT.

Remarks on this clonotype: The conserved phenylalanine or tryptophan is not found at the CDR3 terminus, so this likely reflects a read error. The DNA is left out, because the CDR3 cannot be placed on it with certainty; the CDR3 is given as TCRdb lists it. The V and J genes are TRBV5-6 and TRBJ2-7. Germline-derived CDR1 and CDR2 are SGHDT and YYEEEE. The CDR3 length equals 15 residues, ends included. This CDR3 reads CASSLKGSGSYEQYS.

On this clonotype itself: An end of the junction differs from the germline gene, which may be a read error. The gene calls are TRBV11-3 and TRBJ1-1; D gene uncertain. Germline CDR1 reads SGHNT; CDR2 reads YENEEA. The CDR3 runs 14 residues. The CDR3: CASSQEDLNAEAFF. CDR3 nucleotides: TGTGCCAGCAGCCAGGAAGACTTGAACGCTGAAGCTTTCTTT.

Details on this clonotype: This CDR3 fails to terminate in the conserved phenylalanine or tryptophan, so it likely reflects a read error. The CDR3 coding sequence is TGTGTCAGCAGCCCCCTGACAGGGGGCACAGATAAGCAGTATTCT. Its translation: CVSSPLTGGTDKQYS. This chain connects TRBV11-2 to TRBJ2-3; 10 positions agree with TRBD1. Looked up from germline, CDR1 is SGHAT and CDR2 is FQNNGV. The CDR3 sequence is 15 residues long.

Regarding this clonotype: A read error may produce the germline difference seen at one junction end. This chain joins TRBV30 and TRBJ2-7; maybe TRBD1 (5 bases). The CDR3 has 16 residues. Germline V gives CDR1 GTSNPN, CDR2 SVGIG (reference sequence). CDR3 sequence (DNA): TGTACCTGGAGTGATCGTAGGGGAATTTTCGTCTACGAGCAGTACTTC. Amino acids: CTWSDRRGIFVYEQYF. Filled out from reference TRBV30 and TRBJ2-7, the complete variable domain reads SQTIHQWPATLVQPVGSPLSLECTVEGTSNPNLYWYRQAAGRGLQLLFYSVGIGQISSEVPQNLSASRPQDRQFILSSKKLLLSDSGFYLCTWSDRRGIFVYEQYFGPGTRLTVT.

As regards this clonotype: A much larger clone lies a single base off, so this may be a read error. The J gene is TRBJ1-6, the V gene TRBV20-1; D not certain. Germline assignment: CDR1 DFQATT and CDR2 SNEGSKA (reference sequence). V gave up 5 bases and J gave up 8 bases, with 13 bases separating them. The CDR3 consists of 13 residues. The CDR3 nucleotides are TGCAGTGCTGGTCTATCCCCTTATTCACCCCTCCACTTT. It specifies CSAGLSPYSPLHF.

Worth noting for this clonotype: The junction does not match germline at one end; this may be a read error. For the CDR3, the DNA is TGTGCCAGCAGGTCGAGCCTTGACACCGGGGAGTTGTTTTTT. It encodes CASRSSLDTGELFF. V and J are TRBV11-1 and TRBJ2-2, with D possibly being TRBD2 (5 bases). Germline lookup yields CDR1 SGHAT and CDR2 FQDESV (reference sequence). CDR3 length: 14 residues.

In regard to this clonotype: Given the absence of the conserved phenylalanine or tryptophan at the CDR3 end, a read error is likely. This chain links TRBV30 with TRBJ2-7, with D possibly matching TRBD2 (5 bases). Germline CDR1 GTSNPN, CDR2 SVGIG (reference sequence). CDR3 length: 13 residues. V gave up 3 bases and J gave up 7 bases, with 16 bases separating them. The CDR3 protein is CAWRRWGVKEQYS. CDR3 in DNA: TGTGCCTGGAGGCGGTGGGGAGTCAAAGAGCAGTACTCC.

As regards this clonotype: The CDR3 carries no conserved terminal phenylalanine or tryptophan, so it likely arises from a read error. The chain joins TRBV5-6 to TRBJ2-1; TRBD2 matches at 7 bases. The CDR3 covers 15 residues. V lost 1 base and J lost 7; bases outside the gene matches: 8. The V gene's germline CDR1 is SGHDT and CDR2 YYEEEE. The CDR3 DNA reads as TGTGCCAGCAGCTTGCAAGCGGGGCCCGAAAATGAGCAGTTCCAC. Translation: CASSLQAGPENEQFH.

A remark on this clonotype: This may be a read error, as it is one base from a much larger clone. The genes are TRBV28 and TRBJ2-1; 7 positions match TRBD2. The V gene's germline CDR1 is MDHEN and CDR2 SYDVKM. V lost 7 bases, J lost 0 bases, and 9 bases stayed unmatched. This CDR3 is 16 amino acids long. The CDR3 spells CASISGGSSSYNEQFF. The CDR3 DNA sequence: TGTGCCAGCATCTCGGGCGGGAGTAGCTCCTACAATGAGCAGTTCTTC. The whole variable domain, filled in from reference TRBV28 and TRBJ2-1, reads DVKVTQSSRYLVKRTGEKVFLECVQDMDHENMFWYRQDPGLGLRLIYFSYDVKMKEKGDIPEGYSVSREKKERFSLILESASTNQTSMYLCASISGGSSSYNEQFFGPGTRLTVL.

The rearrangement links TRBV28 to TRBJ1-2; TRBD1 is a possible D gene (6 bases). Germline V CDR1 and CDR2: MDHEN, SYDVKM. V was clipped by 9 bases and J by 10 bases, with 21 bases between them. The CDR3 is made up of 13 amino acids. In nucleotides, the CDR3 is TGTGCCAGTCGACCCACCCACAGGGATGACTACACCTTC. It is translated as CASRPTHRDDYTF.

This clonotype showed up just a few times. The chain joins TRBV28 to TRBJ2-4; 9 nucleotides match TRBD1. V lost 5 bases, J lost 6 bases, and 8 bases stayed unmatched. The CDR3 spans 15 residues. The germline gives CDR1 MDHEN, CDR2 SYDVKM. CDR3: CASSTPGQGTNIQYF. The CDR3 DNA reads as TGTGCCAGCAGTACGCCGGGACAGGGTACAAACATTCAGTACTTC.

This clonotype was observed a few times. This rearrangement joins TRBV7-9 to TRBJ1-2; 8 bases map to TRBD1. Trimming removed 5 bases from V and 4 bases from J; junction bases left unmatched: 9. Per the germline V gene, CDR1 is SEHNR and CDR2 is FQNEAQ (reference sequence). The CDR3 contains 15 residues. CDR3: CASSHLGTGSYGYTF. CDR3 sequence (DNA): TGTGCCAGCAGCCATTTGGGGACAGGAAGCTATGGCTACACCTTC. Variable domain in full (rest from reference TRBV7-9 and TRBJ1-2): DTGVSQNPRHKITKRGQNVTFRCDPISEHNRLYWYRQTLGQGPEFLTYFQNEAQLEKSRLLSDRFSAERPKGSFSTLEIQRTEQGDSAMYLCASSHLGTGSYGYTFGSGTRLTVV.

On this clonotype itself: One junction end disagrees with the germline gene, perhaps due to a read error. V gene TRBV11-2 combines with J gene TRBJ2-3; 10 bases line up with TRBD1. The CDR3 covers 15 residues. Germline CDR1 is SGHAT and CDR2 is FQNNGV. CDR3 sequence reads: CGSSPLTGGTDTQYF. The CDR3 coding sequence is TGTGGCAGCAGCCCCCTGACAGGGGGCACAGACACGCAGTATTTT. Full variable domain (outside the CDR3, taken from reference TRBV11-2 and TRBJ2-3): EAGVAQSPRYKIIEKRQSVAFWCNPISGHATLYWYQQILGQGPKLLIQFQNNGVVDDSQLPKDRFSAERLKGVDSTLKIQPAKLEDSAVYLCGSSPLTGGTDTQYFGPGTRLTVL.

The CDR3 sequence: CASRVRGQTEAFF. The CDR3 DNA reads as TGTGCCAGCCGGGTCAGGGGACAGACCGAAGCTTTCTTT. The chain joins TRBV6-1 to TRBJ1-1; 7 bases fit TRBD1. Germline loops: CDR1 MNHNS, CDR2 SASEGT. The V and J ends lost 8 bases and 8 bases, in that order; junction bases with no gene match: 11. The CDR3 loop spans 13 amino acids.

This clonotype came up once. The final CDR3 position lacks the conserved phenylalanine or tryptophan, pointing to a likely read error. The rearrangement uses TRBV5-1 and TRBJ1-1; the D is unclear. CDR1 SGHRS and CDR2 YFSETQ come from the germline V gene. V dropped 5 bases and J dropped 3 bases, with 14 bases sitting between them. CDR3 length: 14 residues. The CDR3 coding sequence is TGCGCCAGCAGACTGGGTGGGTCAGACACTGAAGCTTTCATT. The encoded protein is CASRLGGSDTEAFI.

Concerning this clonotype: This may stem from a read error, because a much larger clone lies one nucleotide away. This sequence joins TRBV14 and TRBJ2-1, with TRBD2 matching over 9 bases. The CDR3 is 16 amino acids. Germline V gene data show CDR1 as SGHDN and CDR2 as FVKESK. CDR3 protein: CTSSQDLGGRAFEQFF. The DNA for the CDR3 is TGTACCAGCAGCCAAGATCTTGGCGGGAGGGCCTTTGAGCAGTTCTTC.

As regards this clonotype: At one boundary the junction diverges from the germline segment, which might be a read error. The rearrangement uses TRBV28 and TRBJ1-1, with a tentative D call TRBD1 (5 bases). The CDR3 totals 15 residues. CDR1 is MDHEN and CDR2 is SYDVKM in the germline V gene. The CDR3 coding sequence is TGTGCCAGCAGTTTAATGGTCAGGGTGAACACTGAAACTTTCTTT. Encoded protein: CASSLMVRVNTETFF.

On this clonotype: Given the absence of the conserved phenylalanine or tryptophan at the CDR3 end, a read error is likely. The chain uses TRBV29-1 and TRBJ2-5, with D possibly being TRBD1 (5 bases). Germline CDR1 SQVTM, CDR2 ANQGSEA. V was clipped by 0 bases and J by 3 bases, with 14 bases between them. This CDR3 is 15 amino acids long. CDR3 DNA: TGCAGCGTTGAAGATCAGGTGGGGCAGGAAGAGACCCAGTACTTA. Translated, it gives CSVEDQVGQEETQYL.

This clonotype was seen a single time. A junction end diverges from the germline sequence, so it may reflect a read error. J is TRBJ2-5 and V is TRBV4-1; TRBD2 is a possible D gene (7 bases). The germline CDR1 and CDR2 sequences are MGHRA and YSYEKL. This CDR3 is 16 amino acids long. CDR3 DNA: TGCGCCAGCAGCATACGACTAGCAGGGGAACAAGAGACTCAGCACTTC. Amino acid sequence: CASSIRLAGEQETQHF.

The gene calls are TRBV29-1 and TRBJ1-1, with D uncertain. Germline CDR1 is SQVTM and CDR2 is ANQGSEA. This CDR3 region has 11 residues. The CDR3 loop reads CIFNREAEAFF. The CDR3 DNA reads TGCATCTTCAACCGGGAGGCTGAAGCTTTCTTT.

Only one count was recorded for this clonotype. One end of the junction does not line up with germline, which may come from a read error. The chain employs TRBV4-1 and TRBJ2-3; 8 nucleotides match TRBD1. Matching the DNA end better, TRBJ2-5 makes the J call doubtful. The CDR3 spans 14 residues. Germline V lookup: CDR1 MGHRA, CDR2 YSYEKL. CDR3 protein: CACSPKDRGETQYF. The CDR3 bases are TGCGCCTGCAGCCCAAAAGACAGGGGAGAGACCCAGTACTTC.

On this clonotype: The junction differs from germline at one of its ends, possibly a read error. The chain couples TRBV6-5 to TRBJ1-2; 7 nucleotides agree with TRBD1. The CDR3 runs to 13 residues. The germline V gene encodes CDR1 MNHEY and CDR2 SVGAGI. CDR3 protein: CVSSLDREDGYTF. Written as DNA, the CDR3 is TGTGTCAGCAGCCTAGACAGGGAAGATGGCTACACATTC.

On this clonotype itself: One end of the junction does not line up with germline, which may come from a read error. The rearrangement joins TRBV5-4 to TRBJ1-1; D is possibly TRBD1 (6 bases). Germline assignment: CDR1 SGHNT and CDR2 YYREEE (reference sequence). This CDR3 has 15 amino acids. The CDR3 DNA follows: TGTGCCAGCAGCAACTCACAGGGTGATGGATTCCCTAGGGGCTTC. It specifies CASSNSQGDGFPRGF.

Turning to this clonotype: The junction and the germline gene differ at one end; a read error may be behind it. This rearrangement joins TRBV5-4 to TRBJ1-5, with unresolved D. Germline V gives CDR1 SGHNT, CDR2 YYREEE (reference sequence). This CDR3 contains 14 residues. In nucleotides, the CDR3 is TGTGCCAGCAGCGTGGGTGGAAGCAGTCAGCCCCAGCATTTT. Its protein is CASSVGGSSQPQHF.